Sequencing of this TCR beta chain was carried out in a study of blood T cells in healthy people across ages. Study-wide results and caveats: More naive CD4+ cells and higher diversity marked long-lived donors relative to aged donors. TCR beta diversity, measured per million T cells, fell in a roughly linear way with age.

Through a sample-barcoded 5' primer and a J-beta primer mix, a second PCR was run for roughly 6 to 12 cycles. Tags on each cDNA molecule came from a template-switch adaptor with 12 random nucleotides. TCRdb recomputed calls from the 5' RACE reads with MiXCR, one row per CDR3 protein. Of around 600,000 distinct CDR3 sequences listed, around 48% were seen once; the top ten hold under 30%. V was pared by 2 bases and J by 4 bases, with 16 bases between. Germline V gene data show CDR1 as SEHNR and CDR2 as FQNEAQ (reference sequence). The CDR3 is made up of 16 amino acids. Points on this clonotype: What it recognizes is unknown.

The sample comprised blood. This sequence originates from a man of 80 years or more in good health. The chain links TRBV7-9 to TRBJ2-3; perhaps TRBD2 as D (5 bases). The CDR3 spells CASSLLGAVEADTQYF. CDR3 DNA sequence: TGTGCCAGCAGCTTATTGGGTGCTGTGGAGGCAGATACGCAGTATTTT.